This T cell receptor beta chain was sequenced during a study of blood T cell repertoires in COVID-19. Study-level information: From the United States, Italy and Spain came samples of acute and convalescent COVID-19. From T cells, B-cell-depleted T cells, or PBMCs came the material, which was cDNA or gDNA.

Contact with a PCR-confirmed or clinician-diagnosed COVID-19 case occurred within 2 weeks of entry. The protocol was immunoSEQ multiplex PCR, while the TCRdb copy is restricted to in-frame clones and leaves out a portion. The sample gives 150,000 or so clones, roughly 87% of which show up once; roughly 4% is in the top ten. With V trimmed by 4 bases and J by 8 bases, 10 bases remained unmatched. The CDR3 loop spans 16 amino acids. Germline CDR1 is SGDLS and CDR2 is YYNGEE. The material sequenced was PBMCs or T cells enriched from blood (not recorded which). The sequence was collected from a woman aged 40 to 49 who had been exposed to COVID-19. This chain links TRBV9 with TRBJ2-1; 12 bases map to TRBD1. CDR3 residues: CASSYRGTGGIDEQFF. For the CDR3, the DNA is TGTGCCAGCAGCTACCGGGGGACAGGGGGCATCGATGAGCAGTTCTTC.